This TCR beta chain was identified in a study of T-cell memory formation after mild COVID-19 listed by TCRdb under 2021. Concerning the study at large: Most TCR sequence clusters were specific to one of the two donors. Longitudinal TCRalpha and TCRbeta repertoire sequencing tracked T-cell clones expanding and contracting after mild COVID-19 in two donors. The cohort was made up of two young adult volunteers, one female and one male, who were previously healthy. Study-wide findings and limitations: The detection of some responding clones in pre-infection memory suggests that pre-existing cross-reactive memory T cells joined the SARS-CoV-2 response. Whether the second-wave clones peaking on day 37 were SARS-CoV-2 specific was not confirmed. Only a couple of mild cases were covered by the study, and larger cohorts that include severe cases with pre-infection samples were considered necessary. Contracting CD4+ clones appeared mostly in the CM and EM memory subsets, whereas CD8+ clones were enriched in EMRA. Balanced CD4/CD8 phenotypes were observed for clones contracting from day 15 to 85, whereas a bias towards CD4+ was observed for a second wave of clones expanding from day 15 to 37.

In regard to this clonotype: No cognate antigen has been identified for it. No much larger clonotype is one base removed from it; base qualities were not supplied.

The reads were generated on an Illumina NovaSeq 6000. TCRalpha and TCRbeta cDNA libraries were built by 5'RACE with constant-segment primers, adding sample barcodes and unique molecular identifiers. Trizol reagent was used to extract RNA from every sample. Amplification of the libraries took two PCR steps, and the second step added a second sample barcode plus Illumina TruSeq adapters. Sequencing of the libraries was done on an Illumina NovaSeq, producing 2 x 150 bp paired-end reads. The published analysis was carried out like this. Demultiplexing of reads and collapsing into UMI-guided consensus sequences were performed with migec v1.2.7. Using mixcr v2.1.11, UMI consensuses were aligned to TRA and TRB V and J templates and then assembled into clonotypes. A clonotype was counted as expanded or contracted only when both edgeR and NoisET called the clonotype significant, with the noise models trained on biological replicates. edgeR calls used a false discovery rate-adjusted p below 0.01 and a log2 fold-change threshold of 1. As an exploratory analysis of dynamics, max-normalized trajectories of the 1000 most abundant clonotypes were examined by PCA with hierarchical clustering. Separately sequenced CD4+ and CD8+ repertoires were used to assign a CD4 or CD8 phenotype to each responding clone. TCRdb cleaned the public reads at Q25 with fastp, built clones with MiXCR and kept in-frame beta chains. Merged by CDR3 protein, the rows form single entries marked with the most common genes and DNA. TCRdb, not the original authors, processed these V and J calls. The sample records a few hundred thousand distinct CDR3 sequences, roughly a fifth of which are singletons. Over 20% of the sample lies in the top ten.

The germline V gene (reference sequence) sets CDR1 to DFQATT and CDR2 to SNEGSKA. Trimming accounts for 7 bases at V and 2 bases at J, while the number of junction bases matched to no gene is 7. The cysteine opens and the phenylalanine closes a CDR3 of 15 amino acids. Kept here is only the CDR3 DNA, which spans 45 bases and is read in frame from base 1. Ficoll-Paque density gradient centrifugation was used to isolate PBMCs. Sample: PBMCs or a T cell subset sorted from them (not recorded which). This sequence was found in a man between 18 and 35 years old who had mild COVID-19 (a few samples of this study predate the infection). The sample titles of this study are shuffled in the database, so cell type and time point are left out; the donor was told from shared clones. The chain couples TRBV20-1 to TRBJ2-6; 8 bases in the junction line up with TRBD1. DNA sequence: TGCAGTGTCGGACAGGGTACTACTGGGGCCAACGTCCTGACTTTC. Its translation reads: CSVGQGTTGANVLTF.